The clone carrying this T cell receptor (beta chain) came up many times. For TCR beta, libraries came from iRepertoire HTBI primers and Arm-PCR of CDR3 regions. TCRdb itself ran the multiplex PCR reads through MiXCR, one entry per CDR3 protein. The sample shows hundreds of thousands of distinct CDR3 sequences, approximately 12% of them seen only once. The data were obtained in a study of regulatory T cells in long-lasting Graves disease. Documented time point: newly diagnosed GD, antithyroid drugs for less than 3 months. From RNA extracted from PBMCs, the TCR library was made. The patients were drawn from one endocrinology department in Xi'an, China. The CDR3 has 16 residues. Germline CDR1 reads MDHEN; CDR2 reads SYDVKM. V gave up 4 bases and J gave up 2 bases; unmatched junction bases: 6. This sample also appeared in a second study, on T cells in Graves' hyperthyroidism and ophthalmopathy.

The sample in question was peripheral blood mononuclear cells (PBMCs), obtained at new diagnosis, from a patient treated with antithyroid drugs. The TCR originated in a man aged 25-40 years with Graves disease. J is TRBJ2-3 and V is TRBV28, with 10 positions matching TRBD2. CDR3 amino acids: CASSSASGGFTDTQYF. The CDR3 DNA reads as TGTGCCAGCAGTTCGGCTAGCGGGGGTTTCACAGATACGCAGTATTTT.